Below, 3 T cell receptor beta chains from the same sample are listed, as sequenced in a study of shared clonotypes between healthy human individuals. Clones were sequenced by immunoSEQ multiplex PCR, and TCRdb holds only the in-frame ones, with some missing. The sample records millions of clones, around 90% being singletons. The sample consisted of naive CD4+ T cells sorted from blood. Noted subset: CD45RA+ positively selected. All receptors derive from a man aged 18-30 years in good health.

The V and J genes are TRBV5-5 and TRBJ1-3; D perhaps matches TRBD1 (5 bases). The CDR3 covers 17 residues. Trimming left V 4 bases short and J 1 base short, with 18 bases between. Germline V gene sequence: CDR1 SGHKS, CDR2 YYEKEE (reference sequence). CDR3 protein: CASSIPSPGRSGNTIYF. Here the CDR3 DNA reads TGTGCCAGCAGCATACCCTCTCCAGGGCGTTCTGGAAACACCATATATTTT.

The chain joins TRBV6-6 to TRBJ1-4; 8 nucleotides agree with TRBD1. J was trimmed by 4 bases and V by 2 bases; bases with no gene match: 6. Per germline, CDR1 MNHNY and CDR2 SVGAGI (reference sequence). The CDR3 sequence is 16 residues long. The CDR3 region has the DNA TGTGCCAGCAGTTACCCAGGGGGCGGGGGTAATGAAAAACTGTTTTTT. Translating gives CASSYPGGGGNEKLFF.

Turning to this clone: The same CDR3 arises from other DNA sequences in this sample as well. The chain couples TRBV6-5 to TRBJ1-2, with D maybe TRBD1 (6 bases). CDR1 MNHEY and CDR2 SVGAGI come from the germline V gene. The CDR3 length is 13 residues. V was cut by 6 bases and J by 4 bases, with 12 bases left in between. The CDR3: CASRPTGIYGYTF. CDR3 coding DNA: TGTGCCAGCAGGCCAACAGGGATCTATGGCTACACCTTC.